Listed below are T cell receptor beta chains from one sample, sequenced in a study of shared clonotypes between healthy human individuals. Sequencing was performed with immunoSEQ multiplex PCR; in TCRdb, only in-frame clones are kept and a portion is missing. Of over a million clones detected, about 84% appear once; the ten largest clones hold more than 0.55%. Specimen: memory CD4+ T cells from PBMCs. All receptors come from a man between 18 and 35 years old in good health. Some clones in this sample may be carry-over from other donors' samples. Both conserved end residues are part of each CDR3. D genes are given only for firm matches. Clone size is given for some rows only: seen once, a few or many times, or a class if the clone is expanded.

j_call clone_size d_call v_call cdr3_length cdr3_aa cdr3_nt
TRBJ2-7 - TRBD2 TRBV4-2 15 CASSQGGGGTYEQYF TGTGCCAGCAGCCAGGGCGGGGGAGGGACCTACGAGCAGTACTTC
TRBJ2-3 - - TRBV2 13 CASGGTSTDTQYF TGTGCCAGTGGTGGGACTAGCACAGATACGCAGTATTTT
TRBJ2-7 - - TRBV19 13 CASSIILTSEQYF TGTGCCAGTAGTATTATCCTGACCTCCGAGCAGTACTTC
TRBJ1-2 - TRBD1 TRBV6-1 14 CASRVTTGDYGYTF TGTGCCAGCAGAGTAACAACAGGGGACTATGGCTACACCTTC
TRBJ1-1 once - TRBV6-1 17 CASSEVSGLAANTEAFF TGTGCCAGCAGTGAGGTGTCGGGTTTAGCAGCGAACACTGAAGCTTTCTTT
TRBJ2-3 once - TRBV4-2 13 CASTPPGTDTQYF TGTGCCAGCACCCCCCCGGGCACAGATACGCAGTATTTT
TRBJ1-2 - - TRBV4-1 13 CASSQDRELRYTF TGCGCCAGCAGCCAAGATCGGGAGTTGCGATACACCTTC
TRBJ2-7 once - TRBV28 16 CASSFPDRYSSYEQYF TGTGCCAGCAGTTTCCCGGACCGGTACTCCTCCTACGAGCAGTACTTC
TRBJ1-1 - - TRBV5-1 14 CASSLVSRDTEAFF TGCGCCAGCAGCTTGGTTAGTCGGGACACTGAAGCTTTCTTT
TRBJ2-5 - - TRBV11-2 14 CASSFDTKVETQYF TGTGCCAGCAGCTTCGACACCAAGGTGGAGACCCAGTACTTC
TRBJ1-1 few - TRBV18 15 CASAYRASFNTEAFF TGTGCCAGCGCGTACAGGGCATCCTTCAACACTGAAGCTTTCTTT
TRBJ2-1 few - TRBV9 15 CASSGPGLTNNEQFF TGTGCCAGCAGCGGTCCGGGACTTACTAACAATGAGCAGTTCTTC
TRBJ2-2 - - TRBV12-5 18 CASGLVLGGHPDTGELFF TGTGCTAGTGGTTTGGTACTGGGCGGCCACCCGGACACCGGGGAGCTGTTTTTT
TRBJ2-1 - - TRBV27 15 CASSLLSVYGHEQFF TGTGCCAGCAGTTTATTGTCGGTTTACGGTCATGAGCAGTTCTTC
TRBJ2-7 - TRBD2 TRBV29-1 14 CSVAPLAGSYEQYF TGCAGCGTCGCCCCCCTAGCGGGGAGCTACGAGCAGTACTTC
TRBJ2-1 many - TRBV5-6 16 CASSLGSEYSYNEQFF TGTGCCAGCAGCTTGGGTAGCGAGTACTCCTACAATGAGCAGTTCTTC
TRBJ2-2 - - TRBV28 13 CASWLENTGELFF TGTGCCAGCTGGTTAGAGAACACCGGGGAGCTGTTTTTT